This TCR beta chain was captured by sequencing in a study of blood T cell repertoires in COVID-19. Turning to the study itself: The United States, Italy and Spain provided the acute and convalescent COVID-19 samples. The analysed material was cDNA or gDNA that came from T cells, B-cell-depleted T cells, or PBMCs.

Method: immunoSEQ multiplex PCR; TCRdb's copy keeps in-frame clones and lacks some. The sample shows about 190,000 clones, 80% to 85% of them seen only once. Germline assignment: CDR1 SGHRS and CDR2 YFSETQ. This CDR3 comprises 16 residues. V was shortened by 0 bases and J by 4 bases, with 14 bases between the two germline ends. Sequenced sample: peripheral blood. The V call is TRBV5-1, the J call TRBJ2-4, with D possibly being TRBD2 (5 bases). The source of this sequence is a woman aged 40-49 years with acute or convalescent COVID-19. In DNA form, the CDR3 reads TGCGCCAGCAGCTTGGAGCCGGGGAGCCAGAAAAACATTCAGTACTTC. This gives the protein CASSLEPGSQKNIQYF.